This TCR beta chain was recovered during a study of siplizumab effects on memory and regulatory T cells. In the case of this clone: Its antigen is not known.

Some clones are missing from TCRdb's copy, which holds only in-frame ones; the method was immunoSEQ multiplex PCR. Of about 120,000 clones in the sample, about 95% were seen once. CDR3 length equals 16 residues. Trimming took 3 bases from V and 6 from J, leaving 17 bases between them. The V gene's germline CDR1 is KGHSH and CDR2 LQKENI. Study-level results: It seemed that naive T cells were more diverse than memory cells and were major contributors to the alloresponse.

This chain connects TRBV18 to TRBJ2-2; D is perhaps TRBD2 (5 bases). This TCR was recovered from a human donor in good health. Sequencing was performed on non-Treg CD4+ T cells sorted from blood. The DNA of the CDR3 is TGTGCCAGCTCACCCCTCCCCGGGATTTATGCCGGGGAGCTGTTTTTT. Protein: CASSPLPGIYAGELFF.